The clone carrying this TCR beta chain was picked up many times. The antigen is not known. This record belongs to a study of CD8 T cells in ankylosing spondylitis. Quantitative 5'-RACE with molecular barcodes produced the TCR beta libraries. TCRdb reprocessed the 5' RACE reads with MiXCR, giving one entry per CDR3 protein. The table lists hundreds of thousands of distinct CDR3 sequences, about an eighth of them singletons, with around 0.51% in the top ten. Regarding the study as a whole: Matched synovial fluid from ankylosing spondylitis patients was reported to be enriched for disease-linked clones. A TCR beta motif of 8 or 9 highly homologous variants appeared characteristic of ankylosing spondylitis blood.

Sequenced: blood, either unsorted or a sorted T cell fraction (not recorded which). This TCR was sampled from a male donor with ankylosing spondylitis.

The CDR3 region is CSARYGVEREQFF. The DNA of the CDR3 is TGCAGTGCCCGGTACGGGGTCGAGCGTGAGCAGTTCTTC. The chain joins TRBV20-1 to TRBJ2-1, with TRBD2 as a possible D gene (5 bases). The germline V gene encodes CDR1 DFQATT and CDR2 SNEGSKA (reference sequence). The CDR3 contains 13 residues. Trimming removed 6 bases from V and 9 bases from J, with 18 bases in between.